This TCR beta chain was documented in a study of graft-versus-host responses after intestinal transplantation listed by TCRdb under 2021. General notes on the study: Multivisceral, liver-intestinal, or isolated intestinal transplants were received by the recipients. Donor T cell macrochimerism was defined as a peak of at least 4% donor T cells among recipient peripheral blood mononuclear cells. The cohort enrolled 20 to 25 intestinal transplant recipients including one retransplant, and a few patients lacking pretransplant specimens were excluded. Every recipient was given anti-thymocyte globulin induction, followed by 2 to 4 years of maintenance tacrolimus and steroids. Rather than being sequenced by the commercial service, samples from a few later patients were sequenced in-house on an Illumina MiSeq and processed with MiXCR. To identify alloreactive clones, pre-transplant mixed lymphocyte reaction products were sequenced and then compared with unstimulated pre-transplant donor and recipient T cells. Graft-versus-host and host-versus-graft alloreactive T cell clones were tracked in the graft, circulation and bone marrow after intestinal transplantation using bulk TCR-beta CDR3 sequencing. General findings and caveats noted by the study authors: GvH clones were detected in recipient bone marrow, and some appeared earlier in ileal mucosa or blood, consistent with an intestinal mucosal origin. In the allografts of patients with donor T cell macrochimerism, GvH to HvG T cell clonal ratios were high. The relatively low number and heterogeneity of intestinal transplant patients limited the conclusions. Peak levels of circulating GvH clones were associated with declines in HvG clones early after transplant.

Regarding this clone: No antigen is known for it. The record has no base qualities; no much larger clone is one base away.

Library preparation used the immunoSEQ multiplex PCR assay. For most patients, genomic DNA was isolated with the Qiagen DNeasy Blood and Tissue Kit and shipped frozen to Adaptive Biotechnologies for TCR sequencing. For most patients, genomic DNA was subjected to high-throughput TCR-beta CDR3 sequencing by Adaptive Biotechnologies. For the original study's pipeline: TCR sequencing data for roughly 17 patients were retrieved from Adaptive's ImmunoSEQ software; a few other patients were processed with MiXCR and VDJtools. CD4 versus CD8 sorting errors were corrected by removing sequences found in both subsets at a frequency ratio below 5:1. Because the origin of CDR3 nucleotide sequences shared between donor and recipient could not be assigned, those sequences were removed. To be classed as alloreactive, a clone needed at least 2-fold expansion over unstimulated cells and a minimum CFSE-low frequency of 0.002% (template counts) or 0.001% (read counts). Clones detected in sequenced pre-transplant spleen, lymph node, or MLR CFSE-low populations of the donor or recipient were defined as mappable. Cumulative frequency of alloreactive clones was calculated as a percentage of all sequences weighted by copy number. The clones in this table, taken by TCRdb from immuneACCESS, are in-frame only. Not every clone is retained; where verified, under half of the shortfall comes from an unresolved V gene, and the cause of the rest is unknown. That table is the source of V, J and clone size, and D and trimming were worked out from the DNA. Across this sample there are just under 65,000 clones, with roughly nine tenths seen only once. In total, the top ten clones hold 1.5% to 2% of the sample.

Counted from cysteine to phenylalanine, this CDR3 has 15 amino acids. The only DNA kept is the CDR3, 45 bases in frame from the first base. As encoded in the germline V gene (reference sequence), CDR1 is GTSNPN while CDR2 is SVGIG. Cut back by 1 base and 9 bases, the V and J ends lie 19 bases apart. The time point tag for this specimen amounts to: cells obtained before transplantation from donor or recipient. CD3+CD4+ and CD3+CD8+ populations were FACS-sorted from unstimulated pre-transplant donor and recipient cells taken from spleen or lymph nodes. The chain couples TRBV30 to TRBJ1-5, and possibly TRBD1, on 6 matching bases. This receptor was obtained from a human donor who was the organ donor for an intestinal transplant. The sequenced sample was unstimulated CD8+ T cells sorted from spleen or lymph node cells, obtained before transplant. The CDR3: CAWSGGIRGSWPQHF. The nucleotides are TGTGCCTGGAGTGGAGGAATCAGGGGTTCGTGGCCCCAGCATTTT.